Below are 27 T cell receptor beta chains sequenced from a single sample in a study of CXCR3-negative and CXCR3-positive naive CD8 T cells. These TCRs are of unknown antigen specificity. Whole-study findings and limits: Naive cells positive for CXCR3 carried more hydrophobic TRB CDR3s than CXCR3-negative ones.

The study made its TRB cDNA libraries by 5' RACE, adding UMI labels. TCRdb re-analyzed the 5' RACE reads; it lists each CDR3 protein once, without DNA. The sample's table shows some 150,000 distinct CDR3 sequences. The sequenced sample consisted of naive CXCR3+ CD8+ T cells from blood. The subset was: CD45RO-CCR7+CD27+CD95- naive CD8+ T cells expressing CXCR3 (TNR3+). Source of these receptors: a human donor in good health. Some clones in this sample may be carry-over from other donors' samples.

The chain uses TRBV20-1 and TRBJ1-4; the D call from TCRdb, TRBD1, cannot be confirmed without DNA. The CDR3 loop spans 20 amino acids. The germline CDR1 and CDR2 sequences are DFQATT and SNEGSKA (reference sequence). CDR3: CSARVLPRGTGPATNEKLFF.

The chain recombines TRBV20-1 with TRBJ1-1; lacking DNA, the TRBD1 call made by TCRdb goes unchecked. Germline assignment: CDR1 DFQATT and CDR2 SNEGSKA (reference sequence). The CDR3 runs to 16 residues. The CDR3 is CSARVHSGGEDTEAFF.

The chain couples TRBV5-1 to TRBJ2-3; absent DNA, TCRdb's TRBD1 call cannot be checked. The CDR3 totals 14 residues. Germline V gene data show CDR1 as SGHRS and CDR2 as YFSETQ. The CDR3 protein is CASSPDRGLDTQYF.

The chain uses TRBV20-1 and TRBJ2-3; TCRdb calls TRBD2, which cannot be checked without DNA. The CDR3 has 15 residues. Germline CDR1 and CDR2: DFQATT and SNEGSKA (reference sequence). CDR3 sequence: CSARQSRGGPDTQYF.

The chain has TRBV28 and TRBJ1-1. CDR3 size: 12 residues. Germline-derived CDR1 and CDR2 are MDHEN and SYDVKM. CDR3 sequence reads: CASRLGLDGAFF.

The V call is TRBV20-1, the J call TRBJ2-7; TCRdb gives TRBD1 as the D gene, but with no DNA this cannot be confirmed. Germline values: CDR1 DFQATT, CDR2 SNEGSKA (reference sequence). This CDR3 is 16 amino acids long. The CDR3 sequence: CSARDVGGHGLYEQYF.

V gene TRBV12-3 or TRBV12-4 combines with J gene TRBJ2-5; TCRdb proposes TRBD1, but this gene call is untestable without DNA. The CDR3 spans 14 residues. CDR3: CASSFTGTQETQYF.

The chain joins TRBV12-3 or TRBV12-4 to TRBJ2-2; the D call of TRBD1 rests on TCRdb alone, since no DNA is present to check it. The CDR3 extends over 15 amino acids. The CDR3 loop is CASTPAGGRTGELFF.

This chain uses TRBV28 with TRBJ1-5; TCRdb reports TRBD1, a call that lacks DNA to check it against. The CDR3 runs to 14 residues. CDR1 and CDR2 (germline): MDHEN, SYDVKM. CDR3 sequence reads: CASSFRSGNPPQHF.

The CDR3 reads CASSLTGTEDTEAFF. The chain links TRBV28 to TRBJ1-1. CDR1 is MDHEN and CDR2 is SYDVKM in the germline V gene. This CDR3 has 15 amino acids.

The chain recombines TRBV27 with TRBJ2-7; TCRdb indicates TRBD1, and absent DNA this call remains unverified. CDR3 size: 14 residues. Germline CDR1 MNHEY, CDR2 SMNVEV (reference sequence). CDR3 in amino acids: CASRFGASRHEQYF.

J is TRBJ2-1 and V is TRBV9. The CDR3 spans 15 residues. Germline values: CDR1 SGDLS, CDR2 YYNGEE. CDR3 amino acids: CASSGDYTSAVEQFF.

V is TRBV12-3 or TRBV12-4 and J is TRBJ1-5. The CDR3 contains 14 residues. The CDR3 region is CASSSSSGNQPQHF.

The V and J genes are TRBV2 and TRBJ2-3; TCRdb proposes TRBD2, but this gene call is untestable without DNA. This CDR3 spans 16 amino acids. In germline, CDR1 is SNHLY, CDR2 FYNNEI. CDR3: CASSVPEREPTDTQYF.

V and J are TRBV19 and TRBJ2-2. Germline V gene data show CDR1 as LNHDA and CDR2 as SQIVND (reference sequence). This CDR3 is built from 14 residues. This chain's CDR3 is CASSILGYTGELFF.

This chain connects TRBV2 to TRBJ2-2; there is no DNA to check the TCRdb D call of TRBD2. CDR1 and CDR2 from the germline V gene are SNHLY and FYNNEI. The CDR3 extends over 14 amino acids. CDR3 in amino acids: CASTSGGNTGELFF.

The CDR3 protein is CAISAASSNYGYTF. The chain couples TRBV10-3 to TRBJ1-2. The CDR3 totals 14 residues. Germline CDR1 reads ENHRY; CDR2 reads SYGVKD.

V usage is TRBV12-3 or TRBV12-4 and J usage is TRBJ2-5; TCRdb's D call of TRBD2 is untestable without DNA. The CDR3 is made up of 16 amino acids. The CDR3 loop reads CASSLRPSGYQEAQYF.

The chain uses TRBV4-1 and TRBJ1-4; TCRdb names TRBD1, which stays unverified in the absence of DNA. The CDR3 contains 14 residues. CDR1 MGHRA and CDR2 YSYEKL come from the germline V gene. This chain's CDR3 is CASSLRTGREKLFF.

The chain joins TRBV7-2 to TRBJ2-7. The germline CDR1 and CDR2 sequences are SGHTA and FQGNSA. The CDR3 spans 14 residues. The CDR3 sequence: CASSLSTLSYEQYF. The full variable domain, rest sourced from reference TRBV7-2 and TRBJ2-7, is GAGVSQSPSNKVTEKGKDVELRCDPISGHTALYWYRQSLGQGLEFLIYFQGNSAPDKSGLPSDRFSAERTGGSVSTLTIQRTQQEDSAVYLCASSLSTLSYEQYFGPGTRLTVT.

V gene TRBV28 combines with J gene TRBJ2-3; TCRdb's D call, TRBD1, is unchecked because there is no DNA. Germline values: CDR1 MDHEN, CDR2 SYDVKM. The CDR3 runs to 18 residues. The chain's CDR3 is CASKQGDFATQRVHTQYF.

The V call is TRBV7-2, the J call TRBJ2-1; without DNA, the TCRdb call of TRBD1 cannot be checked. Germline V gene sequence: CDR1 SGHTA, CDR2 FQGNSA. The CDR3 loop spans 14 amino acids. CDR3 protein: CASSYGGWENEQFF.

The gene calls are TRBV20-1 and TRBJ2-7; the D gene TCRdb calls, TRBD2, cannot be checked with no DNA. CDR1 is DFQATT, CDR2 SNEGSKA, per germline (reference sequence). This CDR3 has 13 residues. This chain's CDR3 is CSAMLEGTYEQYF.

CDR3 protein: CASSQGDSATNYGYTF. The chain joins TRBV4-1 to TRBJ1-2; the TCRdb D gene call, TRBD1, has no DNA to confirm it. The germline gives CDR1 MGHRA, CDR2 YSYEKL. The CDR3 runs 16 residues.

The chain has TRBV7-9 and TRBJ2-7; TCRdb lists TRBD1, though no DNA is available to test this call. Germline CDR1 is SEHNR and CDR2 is FQNEAQ (reference sequence). The CDR3 is 17 residues long. The CDR3 spells CASSREFDRGTIYEQYF.

The chain uses TRBV5-1 and TRBJ1-1. Germline V CDR1 and CDR2: SGHRS, YFSETQ. This CDR3 is built from 14 residues. The CDR3 reads CASSLGVPDPEAFF.

The chain recombines TRBV4-3 with TRBJ2-5; without DNA, the TCRdb call of TRBD1 cannot be checked. Germline CDR1 LGHNA, CDR2 YSLEER. This CDR3 contains 15 residues. The CDR3 protein is CASSQVPGGWETQYF.